The clone carrying this T cell receptor beta chain showed up just once. The germline gives CDR1 MGHRA, CDR2 YSYEKL. The CDR3 runs 14 residues. V shed 1 base and J shed 2 bases, with 7 bases lying between them. These data come from a study of STAT5B mutations in CD4+ large granular lymphocyte leukemia. About the study: Healthy donors showed HLA-associated enrichment of the CDR3 'QG' motif.

Here immunoSEQ multiplex PCR was the method, and the copy in TCRdb shows in-frame clones only, minus some. The table records about 38,000 clones, around 85% of them present only once. The chain carries TRBV4-1 and TRBJ2-3; TRBD1 is a possible D gene (5 bases). This clonotype was obtained from a human donor in good health. Source material: CD4+ T cells from blood buffy coats. As DNA, the CDR3 is TGCGCCAGCAGCCAAGGACAGTTCACAGATACGCAGTATTTT. Translating it yields CASSQGQFTDTQYF.